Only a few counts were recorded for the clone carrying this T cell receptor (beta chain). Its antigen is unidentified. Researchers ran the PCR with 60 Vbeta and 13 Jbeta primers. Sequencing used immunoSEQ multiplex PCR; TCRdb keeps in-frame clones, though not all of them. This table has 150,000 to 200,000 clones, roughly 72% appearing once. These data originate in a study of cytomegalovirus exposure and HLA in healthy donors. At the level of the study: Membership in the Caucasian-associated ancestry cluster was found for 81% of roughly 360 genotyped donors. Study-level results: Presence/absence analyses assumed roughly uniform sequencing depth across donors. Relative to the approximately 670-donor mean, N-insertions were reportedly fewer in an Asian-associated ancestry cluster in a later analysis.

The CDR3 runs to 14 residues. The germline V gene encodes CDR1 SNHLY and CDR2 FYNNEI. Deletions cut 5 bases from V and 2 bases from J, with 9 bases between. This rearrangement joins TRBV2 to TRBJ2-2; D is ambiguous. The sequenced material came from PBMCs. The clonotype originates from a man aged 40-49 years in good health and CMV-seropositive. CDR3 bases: TGTGCCAGCAGTATGACAATAAACACCGGGGAGCTGTTTTTT. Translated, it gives CASSMTINTGELFF. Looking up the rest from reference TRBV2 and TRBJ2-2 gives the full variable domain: EPEVTQTPSHQVTQMGQEVILRCVPISNHLYFYWYRQILGQKVEFLVSFYNNEISEKSEIFDDQFSVERPDGSNFTLKIRSTKLEDSAMYFCASSMTINTGELFFGEGSRLTVL.